These 4 T cell receptor beta chains originate from one sample sequenced in a study of blood T cell repertoires in COVID-19. TCRdb keeps only in-frame clones here, not all; method: immunoSEQ multiplex PCR. Among more than 250,000 clones listed, about nine tenths were seen once. Sample: peripheral blood. The receptors originated from a man in his fifties with active or convalescent COVID-19.

The gene calls are TRBV2 and TRBJ1-4; tentatively, D is TRBD1 (5 bases). Germline V CDR1 and CDR2: SNHLY, FYNNEI. Trimming took off 7 bases at V and 0 bases at J, with 15 bases between the two ends. The CDR3 runs 16 residues. The CDR3 nucleotides read TGTGCCAGCATTCGGAGGGGTGACACAACTAATGAAAAACTGTTTTTT. It is translated as CASIRRGDTTNEKLFF. Looking up the rest from reference TRBV2 and TRBJ1-4 gives the full variable domain: EPEVTQTPSHQVTQMGQEVILRCVPISNHLYFYWYRQILGQKVEFLVSFYNNEISEKSEIFDDQFSVERPDGSNFTLKIRSTKLEDSAMYFCASIRRGDTTNEKLFFGSGTQLSVL.

The chain combines TRBV14 with TRBJ1-1; the D gene is possibly TRBD1 (5 bases). CDR3 length: 13 residues. CDR1 and CDR2 (germline): SGHDN, FVKESK. V lost 4 bases and J 1 base, leaving 7 bases between the germline ends. CDR3 DNA sequence: TGTGCCAGCAGCCGACAGAGGAACACTGAAGCTTTCTTT. Encoded protein: CASSRQRNTEAFF.

This sequence joins TRBV2 and TRBJ1-5, with D possibly being TRBD1 (6 bases). Germline CDR1 and CDR2: SNHLY and FYNNEI. This CDR3 has 17 amino acids. The V gene lost 4 bases and the J gene lost 0 bases, with 16 bases spanning the gap. The CDR3 spells CASSGWGTGYSNQPQHF. The CDR3 coding sequence is TGTGCCAGCAGTGGGTGGGGTACAGGGTATAGCAATCAGCCCCAGCATTTT.

This chain connects TRBV6-5 to TRBJ1-2, with TRBD1 matching 7 bases. CDR3 length: 13 amino acids. Germline values: CDR1 MNHEY, CDR2 SVGAGI. J lost 8 bases, V lost 6 bases, and 9 bases had no gene match. DNA for the CDR3: TGTGCCAGCAGGACTACAGGGGAGCGGGGCTACACCTTC. It yields the protein CASRTTGERGYTF.